These 28 T cell receptor beta chains were all obtained from the same sample, sequenced in a study of Ad26.COV2.S vaccination and SARS-CoV-2 variants. Measured with immunoSEQ multiplex PCR; TCRdb has only the in-frame clones, and not every one. The sample includes some 350,000 clones, 80% to 90% seen only once; the top ten take around 3.3%. Treatment here: around 19 received Ad26.COV2.S at low or high dose, single or two shots; several received placebo; per-sample allocation not given. Samples were taken on day 63 after the first vaccine or placebo injection. The specimen was peripheral blood, collected in a trial of Ad26.COV2.S vaccine versus placebo. The receptors derive from a person between 18 and 65 years old who received the Ad26.COV2.S COVID-19 vaccine or a placebo.

The chain links TRBV11-2 to TRBJ1-5, with D perhaps TRBD1 (6 bases). V was trimmed by 1 base and J by 4 bases, leaving 11 bases between them. The germline CDR1 and CDR2 sequences are SGHAT and FQNNGV. The CDR3 has 15 amino acids. CDR3 protein: CASSLGTGRNQPQHF. The CDR3 nucleotides read TGTGCCAGCAGCTTAGGCACAGGGAGGAATCAGCCCCAGCATTTT.

The rearrangement joins TRBV2 to TRBJ1-4; the match to TRBD1 covers 9 bases. The ends lost 6 bases at V and 8 bases at J; junction bases unmatched: 7. This CDR3 comprises 14 residues. Per the germline V gene, CDR1 is SNHLY and CDR2 is FYNNEI. CDR3 in DNA: TGTGCCAGCAGGCAGGGACAGGGTCGGGAAAAACTGTTTTTT. Its translation: CASRQGQGREKLFF.

The chain has TRBV11-2 and TRBJ2-1; no clear D. Trimming pared 4 bases from V and 1 base from J, leaving 8 bases between. The CDR3 length is 14 residues. Germline values: CDR1 SGHAT, CDR2 FQNNGV. In nucleotides, the CDR3 is TGTGCCAGCAGCTCTCACGGGTCCTACAATGAGCAGTTCTTC. Translation gives CASSSHGSYNEQFF.

This chain uses TRBV6-5 with TRBJ1-6; D remains ambiguous. There are 13 residues in the CDR3. CDR1 is MNHEY, CDR2 SVGAGI, per germline. V lost 4 bases, J lost 10 bases, and 11 bases lay in between. CDR3 DNA: TGTGCCAGCAGTTCCCGCCTTATCTCACCCCTCCACTTT. It is translated as CASSSRLISPLHF.

This chain uses TRBV5-6 with TRBJ1-4; D gene ambiguous. In germline, CDR1 is SGHDT, CDR2 YYEEEE. V was clipped by 2 bases and J by 14 bases, with 16 bases between them. This CDR3 has 13 amino acids. In DNA form, the CDR3 reads TGTGCCAGCAGCTTCGGGGATGGAGTGTTTCTGTTTTTT. Residues: CASSFGDGVFLFF.

The J gene is TRBJ2-1, the V gene TRBV6-2 or TRBV6-3; D uncertain. Trimming shortened V by 5 bases and J by 0 bases, and 11 bases separated the two germline ends. Per germline, CDR1 MNHEY and CDR2 SVGEGT. This CDR3 region has 15 residues. The CDR3 here is CASSNDQDSYNEQFF. The CDR3 bases are TGTGCCAGCAGTAACGACCAGGACTCCTACAATGAGCAGTTCTTC.

The genes are TRBV19 and TRBJ1-1; 10 bases map to TRBD1. Germline V gives CDR1 LNHDA, CDR2 SQIVND (reference sequence). After removal of 7 bases from V and 5 bases from J, the junction contained 10 bases not matched to a gene. CDR3 size: 15 residues. As DNA, the CDR3 is TGTGCCAGTATCACAATCCGGGACAGGGGTACTGAAGCTTTCTTT. Translation: CASITIRDRGTEAFF.

This clone has ten or more counts. This chain uses TRBV6-2 or TRBV6-3 with TRBJ2-1, with TRBD2 identical over 7 bases. The CDR3 is 14 residues long. Looked up from germline, CDR1 is MNHEY and CDR2 is SVGEGT. Trimming removed 5 bases from V and 5 bases from J; junction bases left unmatched: 6. The CDR3 is CASSRAGPNNEQFF. The DNA of the CDR3 is TGTGCCAGCAGTAGAGCGGGGCCTAACAATGAGCAGTTCTTC.

The chain couples TRBV3-1 (or the pseudogene TRBV3-2) to TRBJ2-7; the match to TRBD1 covers 8 bases. J gave up 0 bases and V 0 bases, and 4 bases lay outside the gene matches. The V gene's germline CDR1 is LGHDT and CDR2 YNNKEL (reference sequence). The CDR3 covers 16 residues. The CDR3 reads CASSQDWTGSSYEQYF. CDR3 DNA: TGTGCCAGCAGCCAAGATTGGACAGGGAGCTCCTACGAGCAGTACTTC.

The gene calls are TRBV29-1 and TRBJ2-1; 9 positions agree with TRBD1. The germline gives CDR1 SQVTM, CDR2 ANQGSEA. After removal of 3 bases from V and 2 bases from J, the junction contained 2 bases not matched to a gene. The CDR3 runs 14 residues. CDR3 sequence (DNA): TGCAGCGTTGAGCGGGACAGGGCCTACAATGAGCAGTTCTTC. It translates to CSVERDRAYNEQFF.

V and J are TRBV20-1 and TRBJ2-7; D ambiguous. The germline gives CDR1 DFQATT, CDR2 SNEGSKA (reference sequence). CDR3 length: 12 residues. V lost 3 bases and J lost 1, with 7 bases in between. As DNA, the CDR3 is TGCAGTGCTAGTGTTACTTCCTACGAGCAGTACTTC. Translation: CSASVTSYEQYF.

CDR3 residues: CASSLSRGRREQFF. CDR3 in DNA: TGTGCCAGCAGCTTATCCAGAGGTCGGCGAGAGCAGTTCTTC. The chain combines TRBV7-2 with TRBJ2-1; D unresolved. Deletions cut 2 bases from V and 10 bases from J, with 15 bases between. The CDR3 consists of 14 residues. CDR1 and CDR2 (germline): SGHTA, FQGNSA.

The J gene is TRBJ2-2, the V gene TRBV5-1; D gene uncertain. Germline CDR1 SGHRS, CDR2 YFSETQ. Trimming removed 0 bases at V and 3 bases at J, with 9 bases between. CDR3 size: 15 residues. The CDR3 region has the DNA TGCGCCAGCAGCTTGGATTTGGGTGACACCGGGGAGCTGTTTTTT. Translated: CASSLDLGDTGELFF.

J is TRBJ2-7 and V is TRBV3-1 (or the pseudogene TRBV3-2), with unresolved D. This CDR3 is 17 amino acids long. Per the germline V gene, CDR1 is LGHDT and CDR2 is YNNKEL (reference sequence). V lost 4 bases and J lost 6, with 25 bases in between. CDR3 sequence: CASSPYASAALSREQYF. The CDR3 DNA reads as TGTGCCAGCAGCCCATATGCCTCGGCCGCGCTTTCCCGCGAGCAGTACTTC.

This clone was counted between two and nine times. V and J are TRBV6-1 and TRBJ1-4; TRBD1 matches 8 bases. CDR1 and CDR2 from the germline V gene are MNHNS and SASEGT. V lost 0 bases to trimming and J lost 10 bases; unmatched junction nucleotides: 10. The CDR3 loop spans 16 amino acids. Here the CDR3 reads CASSEATGVSVGKLFF. As DNA, the CDR3 is TGTGCCAGCAGTGAAGCGACAGGGGTTTCTGTCGGAAAACTGTTTTTT.

The genes are TRBV7-8 and TRBJ1-1; TRBD1 might be the D (6 bases). Germline-derived CDR1 and CDR2 are SGHVS and FQNEAQ. The CDR3 totals 14 residues. Trimming removed 5 bases from V and 5 bases from J, with 15 bases in between. The CDR3 region has the DNA TGTGCCAGCAGCCCTGTCCAGGGGCGAACTGAAGCTTTCTTT. This sequence encodes CASSPVQGRTEAFF.

As regards this clone: The germline gene is not matched at one end of the junction; a read error may be the cause. The rearrangement joins TRBV30 to TRBJ2-3; TRBD2 might be the D (5 bases). The germline gives CDR1 GTSNPN, CDR2 SVGIG (reference sequence). The CDR3 totals 18 residues. CDR3 in DNA: TGTGCATGGACTCAGTGGGGTAGTCCCAACCGTTCCACAGATACGCAGTATTTT. Translation gives CAWTQWGSPNRSTDTQYF. Full variable domain (rest looked up from reference TRBV30 and TRBJ2-3): SQTIHQWPATLVQPVGSPLSLECTVEGTSNPNLYWYRQAAGRGLQLLFYSVGIGQISSEVPQNLSASRPQDRQFILSSKKLLLSDSGFYLCAWTQWGSPNRSTDTQYFGPGTRLTVL.

This rearrangement joins TRBV5-5 to TRBJ1-5, with a possible D match to TRBD1 (6 bases). Germline assignment: CDR1 SGHKS and CDR2 YYEKEE (reference sequence). This CDR3 has 14 residues. Trimming pared 4 bases from V and 4 bases from J, leaving 12 bases between. The CDR3 DNA sequence: TGTGCCAGCAGCCCGCGGACAGCGAATCAGCCCCAGCATTTT. Its protein product is CASSPRTANQPQHF.

This rearrangement joins TRBV12-3 or TRBV12-4 to TRBJ2-3; no clear D. Deletions cut 4 bases from V and 11 bases from J, with 13 bases between. CDR3 length: 12 residues. The DNA of the CDR3 is TGTGCCAGCAGTTGGGTCGAGGAAGAGCAGTATTTT. This gives the protein CASSWVEEEQYF.

About this clone itself: The same CDR3 also results from other DNA sequences found in this sample. CDR3 DNA sequence: TGTGCCAGTAGTATCGGAGGCAATCAGCCCCAGCATTTT. This encodes CASSIGGNQPQHF. The J gene is TRBJ1-5, the V gene TRBV19, with unresolved D. With 3 bases removed from V and 2 bases from J, the gap between germline ends came to 5 bases. CDR1 and CDR2 (germline): LNHDA, SQIVND (reference sequence). This CDR3 is built from 13 residues.

This chain joins TRBV3-1 (or the pseudogene TRBV3-2) and TRBJ2-2; 8 nucleotides align to TRBD2. The CDR3 length is 16 residues. CDR1 is LGHDT and CDR2 is YNNKEL in the germline V gene (reference sequence). V dropped 3 bases and J dropped 1; count of bases not matched to a gene: 4. As DNA, the CDR3 is TGTGCCAGCAGCCACCTTAGCGGGGTGAACACCGGGGAGCTGTTTTTT. Translation gives CASSHLSGVNTGELFF.

The chain joins TRBV28 to TRBJ2-1, with D possibly matching TRBD2 (5 bases). V was trimmed by 8 bases and J by 10 bases, leaving 15 bases between them. In germline, CDR1 is MDHEN, CDR2 SYDVKM. The CDR3 is 12 amino acids. The CDR3 DNA reads as TGTGCCAGCTCCCGGACTTCCCCCGAGCAGTTCTTC. Translated: CASSRTSPEQFF.

The V call is TRBV18, the J call TRBJ2-7; D possibly corresponds to TRBD1 (6 bases). Per germline, CDR1 KGHSH and CDR2 LQKENI. Trimming shortened V by 6 bases and J by 2 bases, and 14 bases separated the two germline ends. This CDR3 is built from 14 residues. The CDR3 protein is CASSPNSGAYEQYF. The DNA of the CDR3 is TGTGCCAGCTCGCCCAACTCAGGGGCCTACGAGCAGTACTTC. Using reference TRBV18 and TRBJ2-7 for the parts outside the CDR3, the full variable domain is NAGVMQNPRHLVRRRGQEARLRCSPMKGHSHVYWYRQLPEEGLKFMVYLQKENIIDESGMPKERFSAEFPKEGPSILRIQQVVRGDSAAYFCASSPNSGAYEQYFGPGTRLTVT.

The V gene is TRBV3-1 (or the pseudogene TRBV3-2), the J gene TRBJ2-5; 9 bases are a match to TRBD2. CDR3 length: 16 amino acids. The germline V gene encodes CDR1 LGHDT and CDR2 YNNKEL (reference sequence). V gave up 0 bases and J gave up 5 bases; unmatched junction bases: 7. The CDR3 reads CASSQDLGGGVETQYF. DNA for the CDR3: TGTGCCAGCAGCCAAGATCTTGGCGGGGGGGTGGAGACCCAGTACTTC.

CDR3 amino acids: CASSLEGYEQYF. In DNA form, the CDR3 reads TGTGCCAGCAGCTTGGAGGGCTACGAGCAGTACTTC. The V call is TRBV5-6, the J call TRBJ2-7; D unresolved. The V gene's germline CDR1 is SGHDT and CDR2 YYEEEE. CDR3 size: 12 residues. V lost 0 bases and J lost 3, with 4 bases in between.

The gene calls are TRBV10-3 and TRBJ1-1, with unresolved D. Between the trimmed V and J ends, which lost 5 bases and 3 bases, there was a span of 13 bases. The CDR3 is 14 amino acids. Per germline, CDR1 ENHRY and CDR2 SYGVKD. The CDR3 bases are TGTGCCATCAGTCCAAAGGTCGGGCACACTGAAGCTTTCTTT. Encoded protein: CAISPKVGHTEAFF.

The J gene is TRBJ2-1, the V gene TRBV5-1, with 8 positions matching TRBD2. Germline V CDR1 and CDR2: SGHRS, YFSETQ. This CDR3 region has 21 residues. V gave up 4 bases and J gave up 0 bases; unmatched junction bases: 21. The CDR3 coding sequence is TGCGCCAGCAGCGCGGTTGGTAGCGGGGAGTGGGAGATGTTCTCCTACAATGAGCAGTTCTTC. It translates to CASSAVGSGEWEMFSYNEQFF.

V gene TRBV3-1 (or the pseudogene TRBV3-2) combines with J gene TRBJ2-1; the D gene is possibly TRBD2 (6 bases). The CDR3 runs 16 residues. V lost 4 bases to trimming and J lost 5 bases, with 18 bases between them. CDR1 is LGHDT, CDR2 YNNKEL, per germline (reference sequence). The CDR3 DNA sequence: TGTGCCAGCAGCCTACGGCGCGGGACGCGCGACAATGAGCAGTTCTTC. Its translation is CASSLRRGTRDNEQFF.